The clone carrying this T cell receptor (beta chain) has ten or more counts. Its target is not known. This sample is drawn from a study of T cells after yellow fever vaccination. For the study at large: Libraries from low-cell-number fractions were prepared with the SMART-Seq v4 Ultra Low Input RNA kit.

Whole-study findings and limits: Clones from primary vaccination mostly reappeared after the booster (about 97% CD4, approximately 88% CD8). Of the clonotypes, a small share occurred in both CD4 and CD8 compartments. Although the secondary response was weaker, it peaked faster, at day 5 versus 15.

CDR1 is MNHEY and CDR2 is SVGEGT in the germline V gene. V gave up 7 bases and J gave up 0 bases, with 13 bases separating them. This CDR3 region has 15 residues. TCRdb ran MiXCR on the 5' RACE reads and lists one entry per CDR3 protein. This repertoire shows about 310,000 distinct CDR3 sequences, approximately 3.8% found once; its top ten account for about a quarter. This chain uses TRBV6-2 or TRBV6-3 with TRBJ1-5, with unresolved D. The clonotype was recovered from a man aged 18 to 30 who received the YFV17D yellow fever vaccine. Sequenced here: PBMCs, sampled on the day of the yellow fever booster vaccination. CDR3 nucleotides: TGTGCCAGCACCTACAACAGCGATAGCAATCAGCCCCAGCATTTT. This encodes CASTYNSDSNQPQHF.